Listed here are 31 T cell receptor beta chains from one sample, sequenced in a study of T cell responses to AZD1222 COVID-19 vaccine. Repertoires were generated with immunoSEQ multiplex PCR, while TCRdb's copy carries only in-frame clones and drops some. This table has 140,000 or so clones, 86% appearing once. The sequencing used peripheral blood, collected 28 days after the second AZD1222 dose. These receptors were collected from an adult who received the AZD1222 COVID-19 vaccine.

The genes are TRBV7-8 and TRBJ2-3; 9 nucleotides agree with TRBD2. This CDR3 comprises 16 residues. Germline values: CDR1 SGHVS, CDR2 FQNEAQ. V was clipped by 1 base and J by 2 bases; unmatched bases: 4. DNA for the CDR3: TGTGCCAGCAGCTTAGACGTAGCGGGGGACACAGATACGCAGTATTTT. Its translation is CASSLDVAGDTDTQYF.

The rearrangement uses TRBV7-9 and TRBJ2-5; 8 nucleotides match TRBD1. This CDR3 is 13 amino acids long. CDR1 is SEHNR, CDR2 FQNEAQ, per germline (reference sequence). J was trimmed by 4 bases and V by 4 bases; bases with no gene match: 2. The CDR3 reads CASSWTGRETQYF. The CDR3 nucleotides are TGTGCCAGCAGCTGGACAGGGCGAGAGACCCAGTACTTC.

This clone was seen only a few times. This chain connects TRBV10-1 to TRBJ2-7; a weak D match, TRBD1 (5 bases). CDR1 is WNHNN, CDR2 SYGVQD, per germline (reference sequence). The CDR3 is made up of 15 amino acids. V was pared by 3 bases and J by 6 bases, with 18 bases between. CDR3 DNA sequence: TGCGCCAGCAGTGACCCCACCCAGGGTTTCGGCGAGCAGTACTTC. Its protein product is CASSDPTQGFGEQYF.

The chain recombines TRBV19 with TRBJ2-7; 7 nucleotides line up with TRBD1. The CDR3 has 16 amino acids. Germline V CDR1 and CDR2: LNHDA, SQIVND (reference sequence). Trimming removed 4 bases from V and 0 bases from J; junction bases left unmatched: 9. The CDR3 sequence is CASSRSPGTDSYEQYF. As DNA, the CDR3 is TGTGCCAGTAGTAGATCGCCTGGGACAGACTCCTACGAGCAGTACTTC.

For this clone: This same CDR3 is encoded by further DNA sequences in the sample. This sequence joins TRBV3-1 (or the pseudogene TRBV3-2) and TRBJ1-3, with no clear D. V lost 1 base, J lost 3 bases, and 1 base lay in between. Germline CDR1 LGHDT, CDR2 YNNKEL (reference sequence). The CDR3 runs 12 residues. In nucleotides, the CDR3 is TGTGCCAGCAGCCAAGGTGGAAACACCATATATTTT. It specifies CASSQGGNTIYF.

The V call is TRBV19, the J call TRBJ2-5; 7 bases line up with TRBD2. The CDR3 spans 13 residues. Per germline, CDR1 LNHDA and CDR2 SQIVND (reference sequence). J was trimmed by 4 bases and V by 4 bases; bases with no gene match: 3. CDR3 DNA: TGTGCCAGTAGTACCAGCGGGGTAGAGACCCAGTACTTC. Protein product: CASSTSGVETQYF.

The chain recombines TRBV18 with TRBJ2-7; D perhaps matches TRBD1 (6 bases). The CDR3 sequence is 17 residues long. V lost 6 bases, J lost 7 bases, and 28 bases lay in between. Per germline, CDR1 KGHSH and CDR2 LQKENI. For the CDR3, the DNA is TGTGCCAGCTCTCCCGCCTTTGGGGTAGACGGGACAACGGAGCAGTACTTC. Amino acid sequence: CASSPAFGVDGTTEQYF.

The chain joins TRBV29-1 to TRBJ1-1, with D uncertain. Trimming stripped 6 bases from V and 5 bases from J, with 16 bases between. This CDR3 spans 13 amino acids. The germline CDR1 and CDR2 sequences are SQVTM and ANQGSEA. The CDR3 DNA is TGCAGCGTCTATGCCAAGAAAGGGACTGAAGCTTTCTTT. Protein product: CSVYAKKGTEAFF. Filled out from reference TRBV29-1 and TRBJ1-1, the complete variable domain reads SAVISQKPSRDICQRGTSLTIQCQVDSQVTMMFWYRQQPGQSLTLIATANQGSEATYESGFVIDKFPISRPNLTFSTLTVSNMSPEDSSIYLCSVYAKKGTEAFFGQGTRLTVV.

This clone was observed once. V usage is TRBV12-5 and J usage is TRBJ2-3; 7 nucleotides match TRBD1. The CDR3 contains 13 residues. The germline V gene has CDR1 LGHNT and CDR2 FRNRAP. With 6 bases clipped from V and 4 bases from J, the junction kept 4 bases outside the gene matches. This CDR3 is CASGDRVSDTQYF. Here the CDR3 DNA reads TGTGCTAGTGGCGACAGGGTCTCAGATACGCAGTATTTT.

J is TRBJ2-1 and V is TRBV18; maybe TRBD2 (5 bases). The V end was cut by 3 bases, the J end by 5 bases, with 11 bases between. The germline V gene encodes CDR1 KGHSH and CDR2 LQKENI. The CDR3 has 14 amino acids. CDR3 in amino acids: CASSPSGSHNEQFF. The CDR3 coding sequence is TGTGCCAGCTCACCGAGCGGTAGTCACAATGAGCAGTTCTTC.

This chain links TRBV7-8 with TRBJ1-1; D is unclear. Germline V lookup: CDR1 SGHVS, CDR2 FQNEAQ. Deletions cut 3 bases from V and 6 bases from J, with 14 bases between. This CDR3 spans 14 amino acids. CDR3 in amino acids: CASSFGEQGAEAFF. As DNA, the CDR3 is TGTGCCAGCAGCTTTGGCGAACAAGGCGCTGAAGCTTTCTTT. Filled out from reference TRBV7-8 and TRBJ1-1, the complete variable domain reads GAGVSQSPRYKVAKRGQDVALRCDPISGHVSLFWYQQALGQGPEFLTYFQNEAQLDKSGLPSDRFFAERPEGSVSTLKIQRTQQEDSAVYLCASSFGEQGAEAFFGQGTRLTVV.

This clone has only a few counts. The chain joins TRBV7-9 to TRBJ1-3, with D uncertain. The CDR3 has 14 residues. Per the germline V gene, CDR1 is SEHNR and CDR2 is FQNEAQ (reference sequence). V shed 5 bases and J shed 3 bases, with 11 bases lying between them. Written as DNA, the CDR3 is TGTGCCAGCAGCCCAACAGAGAGTGGAAACACCATATATTTT. Protein: CASSPTESGNTIYF. Full variable domain (outside the CDR3, taken from reference TRBV7-9 and TRBJ1-3): DTGVSQNPRHKITKRGQNVTFRCDPISEHNRLYWYRQTLGQGPEFLTYFQNEAQLEKSRLLSDRFSAERPKGSFSTLEIQRTEQGDSAMYLCASSPTESGNTIYFGEGSWLTVV.

The chain couples TRBV7-9 to TRBJ2-1; TRBD2 is a possible D gene (5 bases). The CDR3 contains 17 residues. Trimming took 6 bases from V and 4 from J, leaving 22 bases between them. Germline CDR1 is SEHNR and CDR2 is FQNEAQ (reference sequence). The DNA of the CDR3 is TGTGCCAGCAGTTCTATCCTTGACTCTAGCCCTTACAATGAGCAGTTCTTC. It specifies CASSSILDSSPYNEQFF.

This clone showed up just a few times. The rearrangement uses TRBV13 and TRBJ1-6; tentatively, D is TRBD1 (6 bases). Germline-derived CDR1 and CDR2 are PRHDT and FYEKMQ (reference sequence). The CDR3 extends over 13 amino acids. Between the trimmed V and J ends, which lost 5 bases and 6 bases, there was a span of 8 bases. CDR3 nucleotide sequence: TGTGCCAGCAGCCTCAGGGGTAATTCACCCCTCCACTTT. Translated, it gives CASSLRGNSPLHF. Supplemented by reference TRBV13 and TRBJ1-6, the full variable domain reads AAGVIQSPRHLIKEKRETATLKCYPIPRHDTVYWYQQGPGQDPQFLISFYEKMQSDKGSIPDRFSAQQFSDYHSELNMSSLELGDSALYFCASSLRGNSPLHFGNGTRLTVT.

The chain couples TRBV5-4 to TRBJ2-2, with 8 bases fitting TRBD2. The germline gives CDR1 SGHNT, CDR2 YYREEE (reference sequence). V lost 6 bases to trimming and J lost 5 bases; unmatched junction nucleotides: 12. The CDR3 has 16 residues. The CDR3 coding sequence is TGTGCCAGCACCTTCGGGTCGGGGGGGCGGACCGGGGAGCTGTTTTTT. As protein: CASTFGSGGRTGELFF. Full variable domain (remainder filled in from reference TRBV5-4 and TRBJ2-2): ETGVTQSPTHLIKTRGQQVTLRCSSQSGHNTVSWYQQALGQGPQFIFQYYREEENGRGNFPPRFSGLQFPNYSSELNVNALELDDSALYLCASTFGSGGRTGELFFGEGSRLTVL.

J is TRBJ2-7 and V is TRBV5-6; TRBD2 aligns across 11 bases. J lost 3 bases, V lost 3 bases, and 17 bases had no gene match. The length of the CDR3 is 19 residues. Germline loops: CDR1 SGHDT, CDR2 YYEEEE. CDR3 residues: CASSYRRGLAEARDYEQYF. CDR3 in DNA: TGTGCCAGCAGCTATCGGAGGGGACTAGCGGAGGCCCGGGACTACGAGCAGTACTTC. Based on the CDR3 plus reference TRBV5-6 and TRBJ2-7, the full variable domain is DAGVTQSPTHLIKTRGQQVTLRCSPKSGHDTVSWYQQALGQGPQFIFQYYEEEERQRGNFPDRFSGHQFPNYSSELNVNALLLGDSALYLCASSYRRGLAEARDYEQYFGPGTRLTVT.

This clone was seen only once. The V and J genes are TRBV24-1 and TRBJ1-3; possible D gene TRBD1, 6 bases. The germline gives CDR1 KGHDR, CDR2 SFDVKD. The V end lost 4 bases, the J end lost 0 bases, and 9 bases lay between the germline ends. This CDR3 comprises 15 residues. The CDR3 reads CATSEPTGSGNTIYF. The CDR3 DNA reads TGTGCCACCAGTGAACCGACAGGCTCTGGAAACACCATATATTTT.

This chain joins TRBV5-1 and TRBJ2-2, with TRBD2 matching over 9 bases. Germline CDR1 SGHRS, CDR2 YFSETQ. V lost 8 bases, J lost 1 base, and 9 bases stayed unmatched. The CDR3 is made up of 16 amino acids. DNA for the CDR3: TGCGCCAGTGGACTAGCGCGCACAGGGAACACCGGGGAGCTGTTTTTT. Translated: CASGLARTGNTGELFF. Full variable domain (outside the CDR3, taken from reference TRBV5-1 and TRBJ2-2): KAGVTQTPRYLIKTRGQQVTLSCSPISGHRSVSWYQQTPGQGLQFLFEYFSETQRNKGNFPGRFSGRQFSNSRSEMNVSTLELGDSALYLCASGLARTGNTGELFFGEGSRLTVL.

V and J are TRBV27 and TRBJ2-5; 12 bases agree with TRBD1. J was trimmed by 4 bases and V by 4 bases; bases with no gene match: 7. Per germline, CDR1 MNHEY and CDR2 SMNVEV (reference sequence). This CDR3 has 16 amino acids. This CDR3 reads CASSWGTGGWGETQYF. DNA for the CDR3: TGTGCCAGCAGTTGGGGGACAGGGGGCTGGGGAGAGACCCAGTACTTC.

V is TRBV30 and J is TRBJ1-5; D gene ambiguous. V was cut by 0 bases and J by 7 bases, with 13 bases left in between. CDR3 length equals 14 residues. Germline CDR1 is GTSNPN and CDR2 is SVGIG (reference sequence). CDR3 in amino acids: CAWSVGSPGQPQHF. The CDR3 DNA reads TGTGCCTGGAGTGTAGGCAGTCCGGGCCAGCCCCAGCATTTT. The entire variable domain, with the rest obtained from reference TRBV30 and TRBJ1-5, is as follows: SQTIHQWPATLVQPVGSPLSLECTVEGTSNPNLYWYRQAAGRGLQLLFYSVGIGQISSEVPQNLSASRPQDRQFILSSKKLLLSDSGFYLCAWSVGSPGQPQHFGDGTRLSIL.

The gene calls are TRBV29-1 and TRBJ1-1, with D tentatively TRBD1 (5 bases). The V gene lost 1 base and the J gene lost 0 bases, with 9 bases spanning the gap. The V gene's germline CDR1 is SQVTM and CDR2 ANQGSEA. The length of the CDR3 is 14 residues. The DNA for the CDR3 is TGCAGCGTTGAAGTTTCAGGGCTGAACACTGAAGCTTTCTTT. Its protein is CSVEVSGLNTEAFF. The whole variable domain, remainder taken from reference TRBV29-1 and TRBJ1-1, is SAVISQKPSRDICQRGTSLTIQCQVDSQVTMMFWYRQQPGQSLTLIATANQGSEATYESGFVIDKFPISRPNLTFSTLTVSNMSPEDSSIYLCSVEVSGLNTEAFFGQGTRLTVV.

The CDR3 reads CASSFVQGHQPQHF. The CDR3 nucleotides are TGTGCCAGCAGTTTTGTGCAGGGCCATCAGCCCCAGCATTTT. V usage is TRBV27 and J usage is TRBJ1-5, with D possibly being TRBD1 (5 bases). V lost 3 bases to trimming and J lost 5 bases, with 11 bases between them. CDR3 size: 14 residues. Germline V CDR1 and CDR2: MNHEY, SMNVEV (reference sequence).

This rearrangement joins TRBV7-8 to TRBJ1-4; D gene unclear. Trimming took 0 bases from V and 8 from J, leaving 13 bases between them. From germline, CDR1 is SGHVS and CDR2 FQNEAQ. This CDR3 has 15 residues. In DNA form, the CDR3 reads TGTGCCAGCAGCTTAGCTAACCCAAATGGGGAAAAACTGTTTTTT. Its translation is CASSLANPNGEKLFF.

The CDR3 region has the DNA TGTGCCAGCGGCGGACAGTTGGAGACCCAGTACTTC. Translating it yields CASGGQLETQYF. The chain employs TRBV6-5 and TRBJ2-5; a possible D gene is TRBD1 (6 bases). Germline assignment: CDR1 MNHEY and CDR2 SVGAGI. The CDR3 loop spans 12 amino acids. Trimming took off 8 bases at V and 5 bases at J, with 12 bases between the two ends.

The chain is built from TRBV10-3 and TRBJ2-1; 10 bases are a match to TRBD2. This CDR3 has 15 amino acids. CDR1 ENHRY and CDR2 SYGVKD come from the germline V gene. The junction had 9 bases not matched to a gene; V was cut back by 8 bases and J by 5 bases. DNA for the CDR3: TGTGCCATCCATACTCCTAGCGGGAGAGACAATGAGCAGTTCTTC. This sequence encodes CAIHTPSGRDNEQFF.

The gene calls are TRBV10-3 and TRBJ2-7, with 9 bases lining up with TRBD2. Germline V lookup: CDR1 ENHRY, CDR2 SYGVKD. The length of the CDR3 is 16 residues. With V trimmed by 0 bases and J by 2 bases, 5 bases remained unmatched. The CDR3 loop reads CAISESMAGGTYEQYF. The CDR3 DNA is TGTGCCATCAGTGAGTCGATGGCGGGAGGGACCTACGAGCAGTACTTC.

The V and J genes are TRBV6-5 and TRBJ1-2; perhaps TRBD1 as D (5 bases). V lost 4 bases and J lost 8, with 14 bases in between. This CDR3 comprises 13 residues. From germline, CDR1 is MNHEY and CDR2 SVGAGI. The CDR3 here is CASSWTSGSGYTF. CDR3 nucleotides: TGTGCCAGCAGTTGGACATCCGGATCGGGCTACACCTTC.

This chain joins TRBV7-8 and TRBJ2-1, with D perhaps matching TRBD1 (5 bases). The CDR3 is 16 residues long. Germline lookup yields CDR1 SGHVS and CDR2 FQNEAQ. V lost 1 base to trimming and J lost 1 base, with 11 bases between them. The CDR3 DNA reads TGTGCCAGCAGCTTAGGTAGGGGTAAATCCTACAATGAGCAGTTCTTC. Translating gives CASSLGRGKSYNEQFF.

The chain employs TRBV28 and TRBJ1-4, with a weak D call TRBD1 (5 bases). The CDR3 extends over 16 amino acids. CDR1 MDHEN and CDR2 SYDVKM come from the germline V gene. The V end was cut by 3 bases, the J end by 0 bases, with 11 bases between. The CDR3 loop reads CASSFWDLATNEKLFF. As DNA, the CDR3 is TGTGCCAGCAGTTTTTGGGACCTAGCAACTAATGAAAAACTGTTTTTT.

The chain couples TRBV18 to TRBJ1-1; TRBD1 might be the D (5 bases). Germline V gene sequence: CDR1 KGHSH, CDR2 LQKENI. Trimming took off 6 bases at V and 0 bases at J, with 11 bases between the two ends. The CDR3 is 14 amino acids. As DNA, the CDR3 is TGTGCCAGCTCTCGGGGCGCCTTGAACACTGAAGCTTTCTTT. It encodes CASSRGALNTEAFF.

As DNA, the CDR3 is TGTGCCAGCAGTTACTCGATCTCCAGTTACGAGCAGTACTTC. Amino acid sequence: CASSYSISSYEQYF. The chain uses TRBV6-6 and TRBJ2-7; D uncertain. Germline V gene lookup returns CDR1 MNHNY and CDR2 SVGAGI (reference sequence). V was pared by 0 bases and J by 4 bases, with 10 bases between. The CDR3 has 14 residues.